One and the same sample provided the 4 T cell receptor beta chains below, sequenced in a study of blood T cell dynamics during melanoma immunotherapy. The method was immunoSEQ multiplex PCR; TCRdb's version includes in-frame clones alone and lacks a portion of them. The sample holds approximately 11,000 clones, 70% to 90% seen once. Time point: pre-treatment baseline. This specimen was blood, taken from a patient treated with checkpoint blockade. Receptor source: a human donor with melanoma.

The V gene is TRBV6-5, the J gene TRBJ1-1; a possible D gene is TRBD1 (5 bases). With 5 bases removed from V and 4 bases from J, the gap between germline ends came to 17 bases. Germline loops: CDR1 MNHEY, CDR2 SVGAGI. The CDR3 has 15 residues. The CDR3 sequence is CASSASTVGSTEAFF. The CDR3 region has the DNA TGTGCCAGCAGTGCATCGACAGTGGGGAGCACTGAAGCTTTCTTT.

This chain links TRBV9 with TRBJ1-1; a weak D match, TRBD1 (5 bases). This CDR3 spans 14 amino acids. V was shortened by 4 bases and J by 5 bases, with 15 bases between the two germline ends. The V gene's germline CDR1 is SGDLS and CDR2 YYNGEE. The chain's CDR3 is CASSPWGGGTEAFF. The CDR3, as DNA: TGTGCCAGCAGCCCGTGGGGGGGAGGGACTGAAGCTTTCTTT.

A note on this clone: The junction and the germline gene differ at one end; a read error may be behind it. The rearrangement joins TRBV30 to TRBJ1-4, with 7 bases lining up with TRBD1. Germline V gene sequence: CDR1 GTSNPN, CDR2 SVGIG (reference sequence). There are 12 residues in the CDR3. CDR3 nucleotides: TGTGCCTGGAGTGCCTACAGGGGATCCAGGGTTTTT. Its translation: CAWSAYRGSRVF. Combining the CDR3 with reference TRBV30 and TRBJ1-4 gives the whole variable domain SQTIHQWPATLVQPVGSPLSLECTVEGTSNPNLYWYRQAAGRGLQLLFYSVGIGQISSEVPQNLSASRPQDRQFILSSKKLLLSDSGFYLCAWSAYRGSRVFGSGTQLSVL.

This chain links TRBV19 with TRBJ2-3; 8 bases fit TRBD1. This CDR3 is built from 15 residues. Looked up from germline, CDR1 is LNHDA and CDR2 is SQIVND (reference sequence). The trim removed 1 base at V and 5 bases at J, leaving 5 bases unmatched. CDR3 amino acids: CASSIAGGAVDTQYF. As DNA, the CDR3 is TGTGCCAGTAGTATAGCAGGGGGCGCGGTAGATACGCAGTATTTT. Drawing the rest from reference TRBV19 and TRBJ2-3, the complete variable domain is DGGITQSPKYLFRKEGQNVTLSCEQNLNHDAMYWYRQDPGQGLRLIYYSQIVNDFQKGDIAEGYSVSREKKESFPLTVTSAQKNPTAFYLCASSIAGGAVDTQYFGPGTRLTVL.